Below are 12 T cell receptor beta chains sequenced from a single sample in a study of T cell changes during pregnancy in multiple sclerosis. The protocol was immunoSEQ multiplex PCR, while the TCRdb copy is restricted to in-frame clones and leaves out a portion. This table has about 75,000 clones, about 93% appearing once. The input for sequencing was CD4+ T cells from peripheral blood mononuclear cells, taken after pregnancy. Every receptor here comes from a female donor with multiple sclerosis, enrolled in a pregnancy study.

The chain recombines TRBV11-2 with TRBJ1-5; D might be TRBD1 (5 bases). The germline V gene has CDR1 SGHAT and CDR2 FQNNGV. V lost 1 base to trimming and J lost 2 bases, with 12 bases between them. The CDR3 totals 16 residues. Here the CDR3 reads CASSLGSGIGNQPQHF. The CDR3 DNA is TGTGCCAGCAGCTTAGGCTCAGGGATTGGCAATCAGCCCCAGCATTTT. Full variable domain (rest looked up from reference TRBV11-2 and TRBJ1-5): EAGVAQSPRYKIIEKRQSVAFWCNPISGHATLYWYQQILGQGPKLLIQFQNNGVVDDSQLPKDRFSAERLKGVDSTLKIQPAKLEDSAVYLCASSLGSGIGNQPQHFGDGTRLSIL.

The chain uses TRBV18 and TRBJ2-1, with 10 nucleotides matching TRBD2. The germline V gene has CDR1 KGHSH and CDR2 LQKENI. This CDR3 is 15 amino acids long. The V gene end was trimmed by 3 bases and the J gene end by 3 bases; junction bases not matched to a gene: 2. The CDR3 region is CASSPSGRSYNEQFF. Here the CDR3 DNA reads TGTGCCAGCTCACCTAGCGGGAGGAGCTACAATGAGCAGTTCTTC.

The V call is TRBV6-1, the J call TRBJ1-1; the D gene is possibly TRBD1 (5 bases). The CDR3 has 12 residues. Trimming left V 5 bases short and J 11 bases short, with 15 bases between. From germline, CDR1 is MNHNS and CDR2 SASEGT. Here the CDR3 reads CASSLAQWGAFF. The DNA for the CDR3 is TGTGCCAGCAGTCTGGCCCAGTGGGGCGCTTTCTTT.

The V call is TRBV19, the J call TRBJ2-1; 14 nucleotides agree with TRBD2. Looked up from germline, CDR1 is LNHDA and CDR2 is SQIVND (reference sequence). The CDR3 consists of 16 residues. With 4 bases clipped from V and 14 bases from J, the junction kept 13 bases outside the gene matches. The CDR3 nucleotides read TGTGCCAGTAGTAAGGTGGGACTAGCGGGAGTTGGCGTAGAGTTCTTC. Translating gives CASSKVGLAGVGVEFF.

The chain has TRBV5-1 and TRBJ1-4; 9 bases match TRBD1. CDR1 SGHRS and CDR2 YFSETQ come from the germline V gene. V gave up 1 base and J gave up 7 bases; unmatched junction bases: 11. CDR3 length: 17 amino acids. The CDR3 DNA reads as TGCGCCAGCAGCTTGTCTAGGGACGGGACAGGGCGTGAAAAACTGTTTTTT. Its protein product is CASSLSRDGTGREKLFF. Complete variable domain (other parts from reference TRBV5-1 and TRBJ1-4): KAGVTQTPRYLIKTRGQQVTLSCSPISGHRSVSWYQQTPGQGLQFLFEYFSETQRNKGNFPGRFSGRQFSNSRSEMNVSTLELGDSALYLCASSLSRDGTGREKLFFGSGTQLSVL.

The chain combines TRBV28 with TRBJ1-4; TRBD1 matches 7 bases. J was trimmed by 2 bases and V by 4 bases; bases with no gene match: 4. The germline gives CDR1 MDHEN, CDR2 SYDVKM. The CDR3 is made up of 15 amino acids. Here the CDR3 DNA reads TGTGCCAGCAGTTCCGAGACAGGGACTAATGAAAAACTGTTTTTT. This codes for CASSSETGTNEKLFF.

A note on this clone: One junction end disagrees with the germline gene, perhaps due to a read error. The CDR3 sequence: CASSLSRTSGRSNTGELFF. CDR3 DNA: TGTGCTAGCAGCTTATCCCGGACTAGCGGGAGGTCGAACACCGGGGAGCTGTTTTTT. The chain is built from TRBV7-7 and TRBJ2-2; 14 bases match TRBD2. The CDR3 contains 19 residues. Per germline, CDR1 SSHAT and CDR2 FNYEAQ (reference sequence).

This rearrangement joins TRBV5-1 to TRBJ2-4; perhaps TRBD1 as D (5 bases). This CDR3 region has 16 residues. Between the trimmed V and J ends, which lost 2 bases and 1 base, there was a span of 13 bases. CDR1 and CDR2 from the germline V gene are SGHRS and YFSETQ. The CDR3 loop is CASSFDSSLAKNIQYF. CDR3 in DNA: TGCGCCAGCAGCTTTGACAGCAGCTTGGCCAAAAACATTCAGTACTTC.

The chain carries TRBV7-9 and TRBJ2-1, with D tentatively TRBD2 (6 bases). Germline V gives CDR1 SEHNR, CDR2 FQNEAQ (reference sequence). CDR3 length equals 14 residues. Trimming shortened V by 5 bases and J by 8 bases, and 16 bases separated the two germline ends. DNA for the CDR3: TGTGCCAGCAGCCTAAAGGACGGAGGGGATGAGCAGTTCTTC. Translated, it gives CASSLKDGGDEQFF.

This sequence joins TRBV19 and TRBJ2-1; D is undetermined. V lost 3 bases to trimming and J lost 8 bases, with 17 bases between them. This CDR3 has 15 residues. Germline values: CDR1 LNHDA, CDR2 SQIVND (reference sequence). The CDR3 is CASSMRPAKADEQFF. The CDR3 DNA reads as TGTGCCAGTAGTATGAGGCCAGCGAAGGCCGATGAGCAGTTCTTC.

The chain joins TRBV6-5 to TRBJ1-2, with D maybe TRBD1 (5 bases). Looked up from germline, CDR1 is MNHEY and CDR2 is SVGAGI. This CDR3 comprises 15 residues. V dropped 7 bases and J dropped 4 bases, with 19 bases sitting between them. CDR3 amino acids: CASTPLSGRAYGYTF. For the CDR3, the DNA is TGTGCCAGCACCCCCCTGTCCGGCAGGGCCTATGGCTACACCTTC.

The chain carries TRBV10-3 and TRBJ2-7, with D maybe TRBD1 (5 bases). Germline lookup yields CDR1 ENHRY and CDR2 SYGVKD. V lost 4 bases and J 0 bases, leaving 10 bases between the germline ends. The CDR3 is made up of 14 amino acids. The CDR3 loop is CAISGGHSSYEQYF. CDR3 nucleotide sequence: TGTGCCATCAGTGGGGGCCACAGCTCCTACGAGCAGTACTTC.